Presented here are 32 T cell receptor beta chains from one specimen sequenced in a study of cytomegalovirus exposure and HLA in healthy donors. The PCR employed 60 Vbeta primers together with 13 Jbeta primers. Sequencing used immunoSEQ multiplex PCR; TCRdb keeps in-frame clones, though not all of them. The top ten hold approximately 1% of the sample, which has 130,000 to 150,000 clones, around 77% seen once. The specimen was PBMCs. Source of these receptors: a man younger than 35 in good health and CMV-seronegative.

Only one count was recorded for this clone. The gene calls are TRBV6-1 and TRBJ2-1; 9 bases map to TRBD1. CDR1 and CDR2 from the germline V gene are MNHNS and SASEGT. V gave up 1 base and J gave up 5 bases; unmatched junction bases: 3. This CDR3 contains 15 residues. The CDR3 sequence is CASSEVRQGDNEQFF. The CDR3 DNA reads TGTGCCAGCAGTGAAGTGCGACAGGGGGACAATGAGCAGTTCTTC.

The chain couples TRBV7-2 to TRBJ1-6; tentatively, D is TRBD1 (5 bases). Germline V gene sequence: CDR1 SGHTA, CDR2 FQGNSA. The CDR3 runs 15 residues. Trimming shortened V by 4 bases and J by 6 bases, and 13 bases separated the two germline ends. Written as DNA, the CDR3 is TGTGCCAGCAGCTATTCTCGGGGGGGTAATTCACCCCTCCACTTT. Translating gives CASSYSRGGNSPLHF. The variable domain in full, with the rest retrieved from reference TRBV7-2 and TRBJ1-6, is GAGVSQSPSNKVTEKGKDVELRCDPISGHTALYWYRQSLGQGLEFLIYFQGNSAPDKSGLPSDRFSAERTGGSVSTLTIQRTQQEDSAVYLCASSYSRGGNSPLHFGNGTRLTVT.

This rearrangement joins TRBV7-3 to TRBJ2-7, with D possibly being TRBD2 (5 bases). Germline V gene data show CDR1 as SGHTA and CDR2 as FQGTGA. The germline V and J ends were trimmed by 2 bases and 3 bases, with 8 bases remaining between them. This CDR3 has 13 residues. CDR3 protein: CASSLGGGYEQYF. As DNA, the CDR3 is TGTGCCAGCAGCTTAGGAGGCGGCTACGAGCAGTACTTC.

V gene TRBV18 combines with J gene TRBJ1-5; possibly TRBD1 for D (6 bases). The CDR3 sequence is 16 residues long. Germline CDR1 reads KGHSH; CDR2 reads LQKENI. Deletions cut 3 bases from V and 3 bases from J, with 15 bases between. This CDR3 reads CASSPGTPRNNQPQHF. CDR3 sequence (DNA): TGTGCCAGCTCACCGGGGACACCCAGGAACAATCAGCCCCAGCATTTT.

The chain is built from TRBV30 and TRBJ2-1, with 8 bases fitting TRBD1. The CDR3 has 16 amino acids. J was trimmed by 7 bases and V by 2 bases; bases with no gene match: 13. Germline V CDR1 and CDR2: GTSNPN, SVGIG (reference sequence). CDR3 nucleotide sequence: TGTGCCTGGAGTCTGCGGACAGGGTTGGGTCCGAATGAGCAGTTCTTC. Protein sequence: CAWSLRTGLGPNEQFF. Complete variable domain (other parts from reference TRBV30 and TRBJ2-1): SQTIHQWPATLVQPVGSPLSLECTVEGTSNPNLYWYRQAAGRGLQLLFYSVGIGQISSEVPQNLSASRPQDRQFILSSKKLLLSDSGFYLCAWSLRTGLGPNEQFFGPGTRLTVL.

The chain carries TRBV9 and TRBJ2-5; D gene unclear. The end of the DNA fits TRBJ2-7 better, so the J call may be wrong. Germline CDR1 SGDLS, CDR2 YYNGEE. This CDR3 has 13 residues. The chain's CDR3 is CASSVGATYEQYF. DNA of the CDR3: TGTGCCAGCAGCGTAGGGGCCACCTACGAGCAGTACTTC.

The CDR3 coding sequence is TGTGCCAGTAGTATATCAGGGGCGACCTACAATGAGCAGTTCTTC. Protein product: CASSISGATYNEQFF. The chain uses TRBV19 and TRBJ2-1, with D possibly TRBD1 on 6 matching bases. Germline CDR1 LNHDA, CDR2 SQIVND (reference sequence). The CDR3 has 15 residues. Trimming left V 2 bases short and J 2 bases short, with 10 bases between. Together with reference TRBV19 and TRBJ2-1, the CDR3 gives the full variable domain: DGGITQSPKYLFRKEGQNVTLSCEQNLNHDAMYWYRQDPGQGLRLIYYSQIVNDFQKGDIAEGYSVSREKKESFPLTVTSAQKNPTAFYLCASSISGATYNEQFFGPGTRLTVL.

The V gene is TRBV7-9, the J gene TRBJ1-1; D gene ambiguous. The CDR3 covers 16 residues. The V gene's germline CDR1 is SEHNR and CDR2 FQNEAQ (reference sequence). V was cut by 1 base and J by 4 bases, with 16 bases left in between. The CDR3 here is CASSLGGNLWGTEAFF. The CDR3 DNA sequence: TGTGCCAGCAGCTTAGGAGGGAACCTGTGGGGCACTGAAGCTTTCTTT.

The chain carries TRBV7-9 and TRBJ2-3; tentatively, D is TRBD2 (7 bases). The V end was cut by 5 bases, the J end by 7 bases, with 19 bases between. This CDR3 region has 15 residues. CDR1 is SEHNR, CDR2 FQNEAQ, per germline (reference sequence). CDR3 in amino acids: CASSRGARTNHTQYF. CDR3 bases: TGTGCCAGCAGCCGGGGGGCCCGAACAAATCATACGCAGTATTTT.

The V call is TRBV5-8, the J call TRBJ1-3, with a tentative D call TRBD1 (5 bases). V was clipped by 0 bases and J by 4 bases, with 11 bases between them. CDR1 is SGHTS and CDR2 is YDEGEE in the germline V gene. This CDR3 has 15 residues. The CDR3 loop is CASSLAAGSGNTIYF. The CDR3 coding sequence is TGTGCCAGCAGCTTGGCCGCAGGGTCGGGAAACACCATATATTTT.

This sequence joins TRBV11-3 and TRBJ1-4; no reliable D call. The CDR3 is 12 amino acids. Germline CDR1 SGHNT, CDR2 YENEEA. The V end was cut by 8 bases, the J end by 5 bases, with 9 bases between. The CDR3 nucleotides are TGTGCCAGCTGCGGGATCAATGAAAAACTGTTTTTT. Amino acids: CASCGINEKLFF.

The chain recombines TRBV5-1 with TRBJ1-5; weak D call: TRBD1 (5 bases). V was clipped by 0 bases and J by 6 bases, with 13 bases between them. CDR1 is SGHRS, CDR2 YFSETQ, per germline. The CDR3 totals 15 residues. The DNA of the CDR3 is TGCGCCAGCAGCTTGGCCGGGCAGGGTGGTCAGCCCCAGCATTTT. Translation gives CASSLAGQGGQPQHF.

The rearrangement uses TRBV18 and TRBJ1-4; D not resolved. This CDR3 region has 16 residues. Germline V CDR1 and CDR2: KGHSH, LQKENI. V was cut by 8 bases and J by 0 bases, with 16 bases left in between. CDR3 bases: TGTGCCAGCGCACACCATGGCCCTCCAACTAATGAAAAACTGTTTTTT. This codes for CASAHHGPPTNEKLFF.

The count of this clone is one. CDR3 region: CASRADRGSYNEQFF. The CDR3 DNA reads as TGTGCCAGCAGAGCGGACAGGGGCTCCTACAATGAGCAGTTCTTC. The chain recombines TRBV7-2 with TRBJ2-1; 9 nucleotides line up with TRBD1. The junction had 3 bases not matched to a gene; V was cut back by 6 bases and J by 0 bases. The CDR3 is made up of 15 amino acids. CDR1 is SGHTA and CDR2 is FQGNSA in the germline V gene.

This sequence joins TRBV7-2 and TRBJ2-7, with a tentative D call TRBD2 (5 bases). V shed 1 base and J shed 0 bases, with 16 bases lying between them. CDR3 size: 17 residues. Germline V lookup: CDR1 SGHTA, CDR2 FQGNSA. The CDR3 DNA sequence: TGTGCCAGCAGCTTAGTTCTTCTAGCAGGAAGCTCCTACGAGCAGTACTTC. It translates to CASSLVLLAGSSYEQYF.

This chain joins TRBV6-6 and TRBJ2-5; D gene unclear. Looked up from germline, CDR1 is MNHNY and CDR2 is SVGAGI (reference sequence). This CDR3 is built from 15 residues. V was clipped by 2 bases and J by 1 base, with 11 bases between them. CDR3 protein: CASSYVQTSQETQYF. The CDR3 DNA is TGTGCCAGCAGTTACGTACAGACCAGCCAAGAGACCCAGTACTTC.

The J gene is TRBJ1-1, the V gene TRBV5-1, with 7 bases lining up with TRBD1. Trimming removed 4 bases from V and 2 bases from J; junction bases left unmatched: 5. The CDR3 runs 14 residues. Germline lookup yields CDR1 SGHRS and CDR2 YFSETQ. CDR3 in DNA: TGCGCCAGCAGCCTCGGGACAGTCAACACTGAAGCTTTCTTT. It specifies CASSLGTVNTEAFF.

CDR3 loop: CASSDSTVGQPQHF. CDR3 coding DNA: TGCGCCAGCAGTGATTCCACAGTTGGTCAGCCCCAGCATTTT. The chain carries TRBV10-2 and TRBJ1-5; no clear D gene. Per the germline V gene, CDR1 is WSHSY and CDR2 is SAAADI. V was cut by 3 bases and J by 6 bases, with 12 bases left in between. The CDR3 has 14 residues.

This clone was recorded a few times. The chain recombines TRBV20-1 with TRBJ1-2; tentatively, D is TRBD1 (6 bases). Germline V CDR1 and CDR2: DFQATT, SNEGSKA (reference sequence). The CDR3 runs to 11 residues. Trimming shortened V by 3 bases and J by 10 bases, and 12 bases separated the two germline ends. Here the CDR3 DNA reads TGCAGTGCTAGCCGGGACACCCACTACACCTTC. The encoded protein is CSASRDTHYTF.

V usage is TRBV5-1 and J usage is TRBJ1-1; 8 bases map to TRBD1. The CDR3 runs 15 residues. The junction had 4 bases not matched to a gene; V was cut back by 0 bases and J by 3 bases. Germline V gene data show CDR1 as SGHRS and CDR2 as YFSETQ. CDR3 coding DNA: TGCGCCAGCAGCTTGGGGACAGGGAGGGACACTGAAGCTTTCTTT. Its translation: CASSLGTGRDTEAFF. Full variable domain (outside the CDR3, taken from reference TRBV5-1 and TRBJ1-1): KAGVTQTPRYLIKTRGQQVTLSCSPISGHRSVSWYQQTPGQGLQFLFEYFSETQRNKGNFPGRFSGRQFSNSRSEMNVSTLELGDSALYLCASSLGTGRDTEAFFGQGTRLTVV.

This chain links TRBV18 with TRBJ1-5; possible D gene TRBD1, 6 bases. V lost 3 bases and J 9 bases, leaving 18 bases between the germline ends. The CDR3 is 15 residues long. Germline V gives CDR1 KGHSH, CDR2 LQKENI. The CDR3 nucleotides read TGTGCCAGCTCACCCGCCGGGACATCCAGATGGCCCCAGCATTTT. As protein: CASSPAGTSRWPQHF.

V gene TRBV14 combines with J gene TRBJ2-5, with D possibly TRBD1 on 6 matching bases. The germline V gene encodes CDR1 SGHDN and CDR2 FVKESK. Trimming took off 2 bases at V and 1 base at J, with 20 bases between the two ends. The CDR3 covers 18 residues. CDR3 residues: CASSQLTRDIWAQETQYF. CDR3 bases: TGTGCCAGCAGCCAATTAACTCGGGACATCTGGGCCCAAGAGACCCAGTACTTC.

In DNA, the CDR3 is TGTGCCAGCAGCTTAGACAGGGGTCGCGAGCAGTACTTC. This codes for CASSLDRGREQYF. The chain carries TRBV7-2 and TRBJ2-7, with 7 positions matching TRBD1. Germline trimming cut 1 base from V and 6 bases from J; bases unmatched to any gene: 3. The CDR3 spans 13 residues. Germline-derived CDR1 and CDR2 are SGHTA and FQGNSA. Full variable domain (missing parts from reference TRBV7-2 and TRBJ2-7): GAGVSQSPSNKVTEKGKDVELRCDPISGHTALYWYRQSLGQGLEFLIYFQGNSAPDKSGLPSDRFSAERTGGSVSTLTIQRTQQEDSAVYLCASSLDRGREQYFGPGTRLTVT.

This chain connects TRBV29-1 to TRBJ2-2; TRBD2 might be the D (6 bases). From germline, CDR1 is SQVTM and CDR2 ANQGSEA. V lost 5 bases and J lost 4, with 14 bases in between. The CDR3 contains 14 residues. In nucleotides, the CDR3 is TGCAGCGTTAGTGGAGGGTCGGGCACCGGGGAGCTGTTTTTT. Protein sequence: CSVSGGSGTGELFF.

CDR3 loop: CASSPWTANTEAFF. CDR3 sequence (DNA): TGTGCCAGCAGCCCCTGGACAGCGAACACTGAAGCTTTCTTT. The V gene is TRBV7-9, the J gene TRBJ1-1, with a possible D match to TRBD1 (6 bases). Trimming removed 5 bases at V and 1 base at J, with 11 bases between. The germline CDR1 and CDR2 sequences are SEHNR and FQNEAQ (reference sequence). This CDR3 has 14 amino acids.

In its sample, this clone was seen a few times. The CDR3 region is CASSTGREVEQYF. CDR3 DNA: TGTGCCAGCAGTACAGGCAGGGAGGTCGAGCAGTACTTC. V gene TRBV6-6 combines with J gene TRBJ2-7, with D maybe TRBD2 (6 bases). There are 13 residues in the CDR3. Germline V lookup: CDR1 MNHNY, CDR2 SVGAGI (reference sequence). The V end was cut by 5 bases, the J end by 6 bases, with 14 bases between.

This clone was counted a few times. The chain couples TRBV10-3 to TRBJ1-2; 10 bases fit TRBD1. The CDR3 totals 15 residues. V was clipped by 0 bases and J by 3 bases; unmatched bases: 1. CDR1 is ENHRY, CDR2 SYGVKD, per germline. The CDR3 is CAISESDRGYYGYTF. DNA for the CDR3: TGTGCCATCAGTGAGTCGGACAGGGGGTACTATGGCTACACCTTC.

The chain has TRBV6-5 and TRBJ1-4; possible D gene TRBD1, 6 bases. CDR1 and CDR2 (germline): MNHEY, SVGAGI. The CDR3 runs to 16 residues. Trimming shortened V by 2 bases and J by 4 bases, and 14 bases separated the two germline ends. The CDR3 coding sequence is TGTGCCAGCAGTTACAAGACAGGAGATGATAATGAAAAACTGTTTTTT. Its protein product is CASSYKTGDDNEKLFF.

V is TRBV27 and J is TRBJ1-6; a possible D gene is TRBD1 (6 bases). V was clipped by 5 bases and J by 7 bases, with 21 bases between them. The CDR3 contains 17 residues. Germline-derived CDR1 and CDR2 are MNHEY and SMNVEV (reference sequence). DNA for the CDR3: TGTGCCAGCAGTCGAGCTCCGGGCAGGGGTTTGAATTCACCCCTCCACTTT. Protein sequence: CASSRAPGRGLNSPLHF.

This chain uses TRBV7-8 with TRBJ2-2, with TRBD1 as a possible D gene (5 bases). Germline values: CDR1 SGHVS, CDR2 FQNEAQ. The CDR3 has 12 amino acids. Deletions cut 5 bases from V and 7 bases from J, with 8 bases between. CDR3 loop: CASSPQGGELFF. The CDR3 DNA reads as TGTGCCAGCAGCCCGCAGGGCGGGGAGCTGTTTTTT.

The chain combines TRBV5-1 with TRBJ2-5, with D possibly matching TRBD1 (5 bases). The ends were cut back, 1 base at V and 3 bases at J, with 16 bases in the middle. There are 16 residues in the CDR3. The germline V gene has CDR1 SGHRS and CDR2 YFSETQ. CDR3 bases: TGCGCCAGCAGCTTGTTAGGCACAGGACGGGAAGAGACCCAGTACTTC. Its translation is CASSLLGTGREETQYF. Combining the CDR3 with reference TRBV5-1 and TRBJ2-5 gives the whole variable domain KAGVTQTPRYLIKTRGQQVTLSCSPISGHRSVSWYQQTPGQGLQFLFEYFSETQRNKGNFPGRFSGRQFSNSRSEMNVSTLELGDSALYLCASSLLGTGREETQYFGPGTRLLVL.

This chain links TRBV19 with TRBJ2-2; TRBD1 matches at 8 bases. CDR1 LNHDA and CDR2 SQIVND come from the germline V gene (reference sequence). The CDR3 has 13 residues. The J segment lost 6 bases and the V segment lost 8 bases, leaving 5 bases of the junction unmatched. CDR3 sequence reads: CASQTGDAGELFF. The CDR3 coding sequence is TGTGCCAGTCAGACAGGGGACGCCGGGGAGCTGTTTTTT.